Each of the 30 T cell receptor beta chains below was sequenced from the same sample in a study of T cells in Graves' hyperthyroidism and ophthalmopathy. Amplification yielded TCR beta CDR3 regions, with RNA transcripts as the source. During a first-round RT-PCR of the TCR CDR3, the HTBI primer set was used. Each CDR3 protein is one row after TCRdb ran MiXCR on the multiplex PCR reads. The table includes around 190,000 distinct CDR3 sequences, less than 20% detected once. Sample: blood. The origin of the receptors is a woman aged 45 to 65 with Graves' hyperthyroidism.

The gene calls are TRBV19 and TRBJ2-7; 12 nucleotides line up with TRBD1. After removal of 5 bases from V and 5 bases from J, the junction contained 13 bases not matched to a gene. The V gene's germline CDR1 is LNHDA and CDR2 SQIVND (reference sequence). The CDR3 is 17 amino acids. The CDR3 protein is CASSPTPRGQGANEQYF. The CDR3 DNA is TGTGCCAGTAGTCCCACGCCCCGGGGACAGGGGGCGAACGAGCAGTACTTC. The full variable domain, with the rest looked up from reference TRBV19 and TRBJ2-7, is DGGITQSPKYLFRKEGQNVTLSCEQNLNHDAMYWYRQDPGQGLRLIYYSQIVNDFQKGDIAEGYSVSREKKESFPLTVTSAQKNPTAFYLCASSPTPRGQGANEQYFGPGTRLTVT.

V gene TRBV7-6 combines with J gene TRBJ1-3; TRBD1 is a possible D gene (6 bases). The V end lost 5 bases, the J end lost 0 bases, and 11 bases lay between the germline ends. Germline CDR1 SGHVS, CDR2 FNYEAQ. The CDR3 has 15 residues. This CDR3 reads CASSRGGSSGNTIYF. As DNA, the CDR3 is TGTGCCAGCAGCCGAGGGGGAAGCTCTGGAAACACCATATATTTT.

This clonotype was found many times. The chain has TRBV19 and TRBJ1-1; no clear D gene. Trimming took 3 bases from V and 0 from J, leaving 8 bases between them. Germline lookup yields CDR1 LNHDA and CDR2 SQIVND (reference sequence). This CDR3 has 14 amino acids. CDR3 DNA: TGTGCCAGTAGTATCCCAGTTATGAACACTGAAGCTTTCTTT. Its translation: CASSIPVMNTEAFF.

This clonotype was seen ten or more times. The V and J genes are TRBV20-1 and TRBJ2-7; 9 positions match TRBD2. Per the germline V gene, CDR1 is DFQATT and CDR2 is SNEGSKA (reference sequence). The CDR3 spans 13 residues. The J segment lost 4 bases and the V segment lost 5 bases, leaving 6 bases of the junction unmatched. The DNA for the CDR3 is TGCAGTGCTGGGACTAGCTTCCTTTACGAGCAGTACTTC. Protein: CSAGTSFLYEQYF.

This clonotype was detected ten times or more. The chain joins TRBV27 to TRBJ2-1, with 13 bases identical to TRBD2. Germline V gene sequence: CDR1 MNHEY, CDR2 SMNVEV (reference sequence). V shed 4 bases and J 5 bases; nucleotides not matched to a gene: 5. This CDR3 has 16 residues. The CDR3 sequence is CASSSRTSGGNNEQFF. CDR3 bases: TGTGCCAGCAGTTCCCGGACTAGCGGGGGAAACAATGAGCAGTTCTTC.

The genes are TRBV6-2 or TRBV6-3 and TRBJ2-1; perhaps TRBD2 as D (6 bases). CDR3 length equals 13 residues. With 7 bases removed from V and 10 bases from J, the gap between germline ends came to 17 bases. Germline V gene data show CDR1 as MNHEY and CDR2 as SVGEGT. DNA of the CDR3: TGTGCCAGCACCCGGGGGATAATAGGCGAGCAGTTCTTC. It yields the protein CASTRGIIGEQFF.

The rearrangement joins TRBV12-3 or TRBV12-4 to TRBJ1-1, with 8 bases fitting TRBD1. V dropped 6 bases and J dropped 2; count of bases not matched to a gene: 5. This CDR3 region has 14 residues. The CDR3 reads CASSVDRENTEAFF. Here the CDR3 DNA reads TGTGCCAGCAGCGTGGACAGGGAAAACACTGAAGCTTTCTTT.

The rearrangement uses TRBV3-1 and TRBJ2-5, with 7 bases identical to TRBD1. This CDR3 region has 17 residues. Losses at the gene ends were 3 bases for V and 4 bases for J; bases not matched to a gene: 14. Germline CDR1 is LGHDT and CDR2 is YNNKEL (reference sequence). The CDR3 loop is CASSHRLGTAQGETQYF. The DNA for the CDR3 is TGTGCCAGCAGCCATCGTCTGGGGACAGCCCAGGGAGAGACCCAGTACTTC.

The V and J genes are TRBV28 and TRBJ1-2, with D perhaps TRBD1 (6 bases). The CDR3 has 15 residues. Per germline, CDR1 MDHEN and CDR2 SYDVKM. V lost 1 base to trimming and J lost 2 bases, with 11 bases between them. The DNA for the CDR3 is TGTGCCAGCAGTTTATATCAGGGGAGAAACTATGGCTACACCTTC. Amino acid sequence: CASSLYQGRNYGYTF.

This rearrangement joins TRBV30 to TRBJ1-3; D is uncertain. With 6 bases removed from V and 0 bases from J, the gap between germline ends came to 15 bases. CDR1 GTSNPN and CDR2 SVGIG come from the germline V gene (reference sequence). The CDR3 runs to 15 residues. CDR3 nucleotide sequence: TGTGCCTGTACCCCTGGACGGACCTCTGGAAACACCATATATTTT. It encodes CACTPGRTSGNTIYF.

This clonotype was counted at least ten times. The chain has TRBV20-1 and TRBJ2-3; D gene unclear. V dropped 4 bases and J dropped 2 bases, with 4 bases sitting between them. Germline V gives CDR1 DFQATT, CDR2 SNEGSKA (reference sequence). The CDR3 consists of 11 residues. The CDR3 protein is CSATPTDTQYF. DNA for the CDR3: TGCAGTGCTACACCCACAGATACGCAGTATTTT.

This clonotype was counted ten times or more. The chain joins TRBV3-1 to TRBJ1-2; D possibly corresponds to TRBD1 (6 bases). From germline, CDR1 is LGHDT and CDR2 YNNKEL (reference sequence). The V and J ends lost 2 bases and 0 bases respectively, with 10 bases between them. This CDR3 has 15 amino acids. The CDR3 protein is CASSQLTGSNYGYTF. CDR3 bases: TGTGCCAGCAGCCAATTAACAGGGTCTAACTATGGCTACACCTTC.

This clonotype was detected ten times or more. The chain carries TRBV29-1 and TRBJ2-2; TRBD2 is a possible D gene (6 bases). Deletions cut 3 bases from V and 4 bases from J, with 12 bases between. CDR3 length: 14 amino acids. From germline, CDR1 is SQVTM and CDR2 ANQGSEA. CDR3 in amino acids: CSVDGGERTGELFF. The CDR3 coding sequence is TGCAGCGTTGACGGCGGGGAGCGCACCGGGGAGCTGTTTTTT.

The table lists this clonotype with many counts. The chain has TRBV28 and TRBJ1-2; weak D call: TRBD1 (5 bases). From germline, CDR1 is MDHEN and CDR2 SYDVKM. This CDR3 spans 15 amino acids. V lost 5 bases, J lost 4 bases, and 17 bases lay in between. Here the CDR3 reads CASSPSTDRLYGYTF. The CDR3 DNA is TGTGCCAGCAGTCCATCGACAGATCGGCTCTATGGCTACACCTTC.

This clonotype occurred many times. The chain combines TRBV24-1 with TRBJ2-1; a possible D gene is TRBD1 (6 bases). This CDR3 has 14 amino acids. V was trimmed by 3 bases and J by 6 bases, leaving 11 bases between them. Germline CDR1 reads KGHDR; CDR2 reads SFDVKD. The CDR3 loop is CATSDDRTGNEQFF. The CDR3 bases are TGTGCCACCAGTGATGACAGGACCGGCAATGAGCAGTTCTTC.

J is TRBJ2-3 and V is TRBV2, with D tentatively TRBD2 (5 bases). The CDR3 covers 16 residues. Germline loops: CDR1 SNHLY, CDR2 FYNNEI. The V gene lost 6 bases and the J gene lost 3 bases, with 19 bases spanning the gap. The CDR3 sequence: CASSGPPGGPTDTQYF. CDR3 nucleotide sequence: TGTGCCAGCAGCGGACCCCCTGGAGGACCTACAGATACGCAGTATTTT.

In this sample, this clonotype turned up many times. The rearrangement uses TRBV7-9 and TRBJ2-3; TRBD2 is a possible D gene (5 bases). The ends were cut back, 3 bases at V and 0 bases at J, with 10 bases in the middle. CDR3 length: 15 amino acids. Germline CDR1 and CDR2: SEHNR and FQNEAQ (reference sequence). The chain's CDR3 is CASSLTWTSTDTQYF. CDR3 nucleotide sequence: TGTGCCAGCAGCTTGACTTGGACTAGCACAGATACGCAGTATTTT.

The CDR3 DNA reads as TGTGCCAGCAGTTTATATCGGACGAGCTCCTACGAGCAGTACTTC. Protein product: CASSLYRTSSYEQYF. The chain recombines TRBV28 with TRBJ2-7; D gene ambiguous. The ends were cut back, 1 base at V and 0 bases at J, with 10 bases in the middle. This CDR3 region has 15 residues. The germline V gene encodes CDR1 MDHEN and CDR2 SYDVKM. Supplemented by reference TRBV28 and TRBJ2-7, the full variable domain reads DVKVTQSSRYLVKRTGEKVFLECVQDMDHENMFWYRQDPGLGLRLIYFSYDVKMKEKGDIPEGYSVSREKKERFSLILESASTNQTSMYLCASSLYRTSSYEQYFGPGTRLTVT.

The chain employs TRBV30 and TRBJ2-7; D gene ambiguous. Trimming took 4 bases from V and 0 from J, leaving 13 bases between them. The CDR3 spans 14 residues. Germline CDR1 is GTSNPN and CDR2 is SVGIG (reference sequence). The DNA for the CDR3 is TGTGCCTGGATGGTATCTAAACACTCCTACGAGCAGTACTTC. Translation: CAWMVSKHSYEQYF. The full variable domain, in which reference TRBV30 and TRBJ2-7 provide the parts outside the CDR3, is SQTIHQWPATLVQPVGSPLSLECTVEGTSNPNLYWYRQAAGRGLQLLFYSVGIGQISSEVPQNLSASRPQDRQFILSSKKLLLSDSGFYLCAWMVSKHSYEQYFGPGTRLTVT.

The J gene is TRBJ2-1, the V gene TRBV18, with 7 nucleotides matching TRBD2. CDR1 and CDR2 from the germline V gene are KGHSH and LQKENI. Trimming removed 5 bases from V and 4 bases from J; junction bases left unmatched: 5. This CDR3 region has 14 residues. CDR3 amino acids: CASSTLAEYNEQFF. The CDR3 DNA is TGTGCCAGCTCAACTCTAGCGGAATACAATGAGCAGTTCTTC.

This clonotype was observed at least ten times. The CDR3 DNA reads as TGTGCCAGCAGCTTAATCCGCGGGAGGGGTCAAGAGACCCAGTACTTC. It is translated as CASSLIRGRGQETQYF. The chain recombines TRBV7-2 with TRBJ2-5, with 9 bases aligning to TRBD2. Germline V gene lookup returns CDR1 SGHTA and CDR2 FQGNSA. The ends lost 2 bases at V and 2 bases at J; junction bases unmatched: 6. There are 16 residues in the CDR3.

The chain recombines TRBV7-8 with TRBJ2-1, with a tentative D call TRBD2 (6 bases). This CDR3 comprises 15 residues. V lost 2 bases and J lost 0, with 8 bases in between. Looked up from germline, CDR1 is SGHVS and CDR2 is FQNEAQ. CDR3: CASSLLANSYNEQFF. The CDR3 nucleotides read TGTGCCAGCAGCTTACTAGCGAACTCCTACAATGAGCAGTTCTTC.

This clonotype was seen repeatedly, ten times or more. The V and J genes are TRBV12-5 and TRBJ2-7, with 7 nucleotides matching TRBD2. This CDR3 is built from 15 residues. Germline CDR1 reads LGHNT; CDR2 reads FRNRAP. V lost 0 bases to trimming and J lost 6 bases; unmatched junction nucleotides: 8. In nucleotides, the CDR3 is TGTGCTAGTGGTTTGGTACAGGCGGGAGCGGGCGAGCAGTACTTC. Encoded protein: CASGLVQAGAGEQYF.

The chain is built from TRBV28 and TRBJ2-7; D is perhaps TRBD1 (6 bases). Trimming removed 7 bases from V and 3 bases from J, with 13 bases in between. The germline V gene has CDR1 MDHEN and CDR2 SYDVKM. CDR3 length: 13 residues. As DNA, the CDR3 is TGTGCCAGCATGGGACAACCATTCTACGAGCAGTACTTC. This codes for CASMGQPFYEQYF. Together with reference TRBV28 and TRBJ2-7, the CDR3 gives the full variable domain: DVKVTQSSRYLVKRTGEKVFLECVQDMDHENMFWYRQDPGLGLRLIYFSYDVKMKEKGDIPEGYSVSREKKERFSLILESASTNQTSMYLCASMGQPFYEQYFGPGTRLTVT.

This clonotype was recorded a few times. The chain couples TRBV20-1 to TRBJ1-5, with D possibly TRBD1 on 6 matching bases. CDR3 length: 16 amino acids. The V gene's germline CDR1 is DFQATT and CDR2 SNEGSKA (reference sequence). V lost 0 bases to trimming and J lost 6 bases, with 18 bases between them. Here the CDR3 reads CSARDGGLGGGQPQHF. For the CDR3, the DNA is TGCAGTGCTAGAGATGGGGGGCTGGGTGGGGGTCAGCCCCAGCATTTT.

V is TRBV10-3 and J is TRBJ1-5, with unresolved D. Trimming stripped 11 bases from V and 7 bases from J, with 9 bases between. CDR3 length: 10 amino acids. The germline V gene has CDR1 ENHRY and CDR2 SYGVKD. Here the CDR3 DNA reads TGTGCCGGTCTCCGGCAGCCCCAGCATTTT. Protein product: CAGLRQPQHF.

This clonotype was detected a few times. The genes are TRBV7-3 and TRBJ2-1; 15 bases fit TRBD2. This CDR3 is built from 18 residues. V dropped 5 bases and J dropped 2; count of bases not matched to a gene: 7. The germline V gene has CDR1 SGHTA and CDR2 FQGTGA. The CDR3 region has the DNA TGTGCCAGCAGCGTGGGGACTAGCGGGAGGAGTCCCTACAATGAGCAGTTCTTC. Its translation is CASSVGTSGRSPYNEQFF.

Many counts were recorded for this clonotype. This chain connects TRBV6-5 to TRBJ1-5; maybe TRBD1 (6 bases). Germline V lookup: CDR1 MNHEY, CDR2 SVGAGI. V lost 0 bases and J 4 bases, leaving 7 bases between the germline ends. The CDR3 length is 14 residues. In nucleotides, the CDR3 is TGTGCCAGCAGTTACTCTGGACAGAATCAGCCCCAGCATTTT. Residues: CASSYSGQNQPQHF.

CDR3 nucleotide sequence: TGTGCCAGCAGCCCAACTAGCGGGAGTGCCAATGAGCAGTTCTTC. Protein sequence: CASSPTSGSANEQFF. The V and J genes are TRBV13 and TRBJ2-1; TRBD2 aligns across 11 bases. Trimming at V came to 5 bases and at J to 6 bases, leaving 6 bases not matched to a gene. The CDR3 has 15 residues. In germline, CDR1 is PRHDT, CDR2 FYEKMQ (reference sequence).

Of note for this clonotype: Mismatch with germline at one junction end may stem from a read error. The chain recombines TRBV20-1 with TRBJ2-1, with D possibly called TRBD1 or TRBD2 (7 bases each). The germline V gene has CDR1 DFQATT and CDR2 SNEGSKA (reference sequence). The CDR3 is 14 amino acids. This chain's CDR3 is CSAQGGADSCEQHF. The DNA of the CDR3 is TGCAGTGCTCAGGGGGGGGCAGATTCCTGCGAGCAGCACTTC.